These 10 T cell receptor beta chains originate from one sample sequenced in a study of blood T cell repertoires in COVID-19. Some clones are missing from TCRdb's copy, which holds only in-frame ones; the method was immunoSEQ multiplex PCR. Among approximately 440,000 clones listed, roughly 87% were seen once. The source material was PBMCs or T cells enriched from blood (not recorded which). The receptors stem from a young woman who had recovered from COVID-19.

This chain links TRBV6-1 with TRBJ2-2; D remains unclear. CDR1 and CDR2 (germline): MNHNS, SASEGT. Trimming took off 1 base at V and 8 bases at J, with 8 bases between the two ends. CDR3 length: 13 residues. The CDR3 here is CASSEGTRGELFF. In DNA, the CDR3 is TGTGCCAGCAGTGAAGGTACCCGGGGGGAGCTGTTTTTT.

CDR3 coding DNA: TGCGCCAGCAGCGAGGGACTAGCGGTAAATGAGCAGTTCTTC. This translates into CASSEGLAVNEQFF. V and J are TRBV5-1 and TRBJ2-1; 11 bases are a match to TRBD2. The CDR3 has 14 residues. Germline V lookup: CDR1 SGHRS, CDR2 YFSETQ. V gave up 4 bases and J gave up 7 bases; unmatched junction bases: 4.

V gene TRBV5-1 combines with J gene TRBJ1-1, with D unresolved. V lost 7 bases, J lost 1 base, and 17 bases lay in between. The germline gives CDR1 SGHRS, CDR2 YFSETQ. There are 15 residues in the CDR3. The CDR3 sequence is CASVSSGRPNTEAFF. CDR3 coding DNA: TGCGCCAGCGTTAGCTCGGGTAGACCGAACACTGAAGCTTTCTTT.

V usage is TRBV19 and J usage is TRBJ2-1; 9 bases are a match to TRBD1. The CDR3 covers 13 residues. The V segment lost 7 bases and the J segment 9 bases; nucleotides outside the gene matches: 7. The germline CDR1 and CDR2 sequences are LNHDA and SQIVND (reference sequence). Written as DNA, the CDR3 is TGTGCCAGTATCGGGACAGGGATCCCTGAGCAGTTCTTC. It codes for CASIGTGIPEQFF.

This clone has only a few counts. In DNA form, the CDR3 reads TGTGCCAGCAGCCAAGTTGGTGACAGGTATGGCTACACCTTC. This encodes CASSQVGDRYGYTF. The chain combines TRBV4-2 with TRBJ1-2; D might be TRBD1 (6 bases). Germline V lookup: CDR1 LGHNA, CDR2 YNFKEQ. The CDR3 covers 14 residues. Trimming removed 1 base at V and 5 bases at J, with 11 bases between.

The chain has TRBV6-5 and TRBJ1-2; D gene ambiguous. The CDR3 totals 13 residues. The V gene lost 5 bases and the J gene lost 1 base, with 8 bases spanning the gap. Germline-derived CDR1 and CDR2 are MNHEY and SVGAGI. The CDR3 DNA follows: TGTGCCAGCAGTCTCACAGTTAACTATGGCTACACCTTC. This encodes CASSLTVNYGYTF.

The chain links TRBV15 to TRBJ2-5; the D gene is possibly TRBD2 (6 bases). The CDR3 covers 15 residues. Germline V CDR1 and CDR2: LNHNV, YYDKDF (reference sequence). The V end lost 1 base, the J end lost 4 bases, and 13 bases lay between the germline ends. This chain's CDR3 is CATSRVLGRRETQYF. CDR3 nucleotide sequence: TGTGCCACCAGCAGAGTGCTGGGGAGGCGAGAGACCCAGTACTTC.

The chain employs TRBV10-3 and TRBJ2-5; 14 nucleotides line up with TRBD2. This CDR3 has 17 residues. J gave up 5 bases and V 3 bases, and 8 bases lay outside the gene matches. CDR1 and CDR2 from the germline V gene are ENHRY and SYGVKD. The CDR3 sequence: CAISEGLAGGRGETQYF. For the CDR3, the DNA is TGTGCCATCAGTGAAGGACTAGCGGGGGGTCGGGGGGAGACCCAGTACTTC.

This clone was recorded once. The chain couples TRBV2 to TRBJ1-2; TRBD1 agrees at 7 bases. V was clipped by 0 bases and J by 2 bases; unmatched bases: 0. The germline gives CDR1 SNHLY, CDR2 FYNNEI. There are 14 residues in the CDR3. The CDR3 loop is CASSEARGNYGYTF. In DNA form, the CDR3 reads TGTGCCAGCAGTGAAGCCAGGGGGAACTATGGCTACACCTTC. The variable domain in full, completed from reference TRBV2 and TRBJ1-2, reads EPEVTQTPSHQVTQMGQEVILRCVPISNHLYFYWYRQILGQKVEFLVSFYNNEISEKSEIFDDQFSVERPDGSNFTLKIRSTKLEDSAMYFCASSEARGNYGYTFGSGTRLTVV.

The rearrangement uses TRBV2 and TRBJ1-2; 12 bases map to TRBD1. The CDR3 is 15 residues long. Losses at the gene ends were 4 bases for V and 8 bases for J; bases not matched to a gene: 8. Germline V gene sequence: CDR1 SNHLY, CDR2 FYNNEI. The CDR3 spells CASSGSGQGAGGYTF. The CDR3 DNA reads as TGTGCCAGCAGTGGCTCGGGACAGGGGGCCGGGGGCTACACCTTC.